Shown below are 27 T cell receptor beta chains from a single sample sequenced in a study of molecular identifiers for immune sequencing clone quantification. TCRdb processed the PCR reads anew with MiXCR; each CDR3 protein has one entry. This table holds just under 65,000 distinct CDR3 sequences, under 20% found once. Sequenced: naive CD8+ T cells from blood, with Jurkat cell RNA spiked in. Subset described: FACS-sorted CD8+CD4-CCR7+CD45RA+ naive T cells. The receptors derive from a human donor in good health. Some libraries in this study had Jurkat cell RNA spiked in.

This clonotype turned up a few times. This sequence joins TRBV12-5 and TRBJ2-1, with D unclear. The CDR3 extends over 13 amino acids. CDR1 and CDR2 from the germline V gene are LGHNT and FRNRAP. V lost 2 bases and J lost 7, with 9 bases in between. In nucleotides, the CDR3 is TGTGCTAGTGGTTTGAGTTGGGGAAATGAGCAGTTCTTC. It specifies CASGLSWGNEQFF. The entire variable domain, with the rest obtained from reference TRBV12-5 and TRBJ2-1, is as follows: DARVTQTPRHKVTEMGQEVTMRCQPILGHNTVFWYRQTMMQGLELLAYFRNRAPLDDSGMPKDRFSAEMPDATLATLKIQPSEPRDSAVYFCASGLSWGNEQFFGPGTRLTVL.

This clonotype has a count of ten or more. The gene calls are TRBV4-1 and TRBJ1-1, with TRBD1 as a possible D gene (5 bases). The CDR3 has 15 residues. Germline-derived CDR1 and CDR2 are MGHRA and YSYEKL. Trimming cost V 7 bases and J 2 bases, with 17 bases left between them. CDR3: CASIFRDGSNTEAFF. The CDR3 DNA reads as TGCGCCAGCATTTTCAGGGACGGAAGCAACACTGAAGCTTTCTTT.

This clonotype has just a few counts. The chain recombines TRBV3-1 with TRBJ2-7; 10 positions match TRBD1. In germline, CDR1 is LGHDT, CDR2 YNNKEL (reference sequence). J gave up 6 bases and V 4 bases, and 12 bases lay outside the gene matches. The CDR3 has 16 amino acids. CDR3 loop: CASSPRFRTGGIEQYF. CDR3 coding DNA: TGTGCCAGCAGCCCCCGTTTCAGGACAGGGGGGATCGAGCAGTACTTC.

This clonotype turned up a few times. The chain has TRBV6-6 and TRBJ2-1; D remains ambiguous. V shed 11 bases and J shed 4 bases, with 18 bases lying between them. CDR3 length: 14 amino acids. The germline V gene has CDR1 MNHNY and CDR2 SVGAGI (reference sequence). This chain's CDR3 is CAVASTAGYNEQFF. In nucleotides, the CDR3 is TGTGCCGTGGCCAGCACAGCTGGATACAATGAGCAGTTCTTC.

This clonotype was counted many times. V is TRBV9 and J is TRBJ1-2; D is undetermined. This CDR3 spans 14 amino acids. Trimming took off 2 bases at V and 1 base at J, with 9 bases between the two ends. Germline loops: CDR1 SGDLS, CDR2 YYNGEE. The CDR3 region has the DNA TGTGCCAGCAGCGTGGCAGTCGATAACTATGGCTACACCTTC. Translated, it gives CASSVAVDNYGYTF.

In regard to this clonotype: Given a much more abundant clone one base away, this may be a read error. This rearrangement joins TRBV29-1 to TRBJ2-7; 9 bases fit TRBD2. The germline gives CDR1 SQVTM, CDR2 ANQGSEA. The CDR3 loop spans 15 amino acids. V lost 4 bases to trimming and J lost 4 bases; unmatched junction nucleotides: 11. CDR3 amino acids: CSVVAGTSRIYEQYF. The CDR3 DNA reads TGCAGCGTTGTTGCCGGGACTAGCAGGATATACGAGCAGTACTTC.

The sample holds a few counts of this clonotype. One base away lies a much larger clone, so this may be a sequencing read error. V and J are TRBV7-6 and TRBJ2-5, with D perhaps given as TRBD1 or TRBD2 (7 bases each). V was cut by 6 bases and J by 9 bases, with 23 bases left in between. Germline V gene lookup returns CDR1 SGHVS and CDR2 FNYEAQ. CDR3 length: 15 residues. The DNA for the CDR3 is TGTGCCAGCAGTCCAGACAGGGTCAGCCGGGAGGCCCAGTACTTC. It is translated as CASSPDRVSREAQYF.

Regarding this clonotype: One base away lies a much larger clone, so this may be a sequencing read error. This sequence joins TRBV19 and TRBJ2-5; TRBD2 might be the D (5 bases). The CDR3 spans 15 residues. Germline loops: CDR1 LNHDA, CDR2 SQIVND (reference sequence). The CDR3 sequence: CASSIGGVGTEAQYF. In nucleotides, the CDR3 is TGTGCCAGTAGTATAGGGGGAGTCGGAACAGAGGCCCAGTACTTC.

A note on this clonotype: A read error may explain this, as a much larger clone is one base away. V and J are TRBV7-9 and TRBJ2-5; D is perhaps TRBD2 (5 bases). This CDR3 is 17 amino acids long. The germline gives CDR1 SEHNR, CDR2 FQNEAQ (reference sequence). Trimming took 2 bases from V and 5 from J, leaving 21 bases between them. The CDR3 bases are TGTGCCAGCAGCTTACCCCCATTAACCCCCGGGGAGGAGACCCAGTACTTC. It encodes CASSLPPLTPGEETQYF.

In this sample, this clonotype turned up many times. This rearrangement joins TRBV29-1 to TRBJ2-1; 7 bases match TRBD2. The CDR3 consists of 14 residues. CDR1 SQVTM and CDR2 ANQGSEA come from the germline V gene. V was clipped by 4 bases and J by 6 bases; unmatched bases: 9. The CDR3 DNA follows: TGCAGCGTTGTGGCGGGGGAGGGAACCAATGAGCAGTTCTTC. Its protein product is CSVVAGEGTNEQFF.

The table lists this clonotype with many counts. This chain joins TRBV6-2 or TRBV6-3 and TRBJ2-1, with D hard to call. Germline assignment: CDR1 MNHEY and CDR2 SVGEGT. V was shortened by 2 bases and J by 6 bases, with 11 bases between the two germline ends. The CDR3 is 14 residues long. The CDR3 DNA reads TGTGCCAGCAGTTACACAGATTTCCTCAATGAGCAGTTCTTC. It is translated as CASSYTDFLNEQFF.

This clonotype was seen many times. The CDR3 region has the DNA TGTGCCAGTAGTATCCTACAGGGTAGCAATCAGCCCCAGCATTTT. Amino acid sequence: CASSILQGSNQPQHF. The gene calls are TRBV19 and TRBJ1-5; tentatively, D is TRBD1 (6 bases). The CDR3 covers 15 residues. CDR1 and CDR2 (germline): LNHDA, SQIVND (reference sequence). V was shortened by 3 bases and J by 0 bases, with 9 bases between the two germline ends.

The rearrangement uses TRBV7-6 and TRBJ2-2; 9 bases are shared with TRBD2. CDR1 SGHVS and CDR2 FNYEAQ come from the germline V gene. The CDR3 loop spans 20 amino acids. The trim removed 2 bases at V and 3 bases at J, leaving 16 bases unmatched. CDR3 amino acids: CASSLSRMSSGKKDTGELFF. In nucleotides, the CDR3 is TGTGCCAGCAGCTTAAGTAGGATGTCTAGCGGGAAAAAGGACACCGGGGAGCTGTTTTTT.

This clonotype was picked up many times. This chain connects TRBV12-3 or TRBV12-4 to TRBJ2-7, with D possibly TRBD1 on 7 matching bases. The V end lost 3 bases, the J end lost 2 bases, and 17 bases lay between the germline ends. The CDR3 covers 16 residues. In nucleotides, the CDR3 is TGTGCCAGCAGTTTCCCAACGACAGGGAGGCCCTACGAGCAGTACTTC. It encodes CASSFPTTGRPYEQYF.

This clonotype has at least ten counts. CDR3 residues: CSVDGVAEVGTSGSGSYEQYF. In DNA, the CDR3 is TGCAGCGTTGATGGGGTGGCTGAGGTCGGGACTAGCGGGAGTGGGTCCTACGAGCAGTACTTC. The chain joins TRBV29-1 to TRBJ2-7; TRBD2 matches at 14 bases. From germline, CDR1 is SQVTM and CDR2 ANQGSEA. Trimming cost V 3 bases and J 1 base; bases outside gene matches: 20. The CDR3 has 21 residues.

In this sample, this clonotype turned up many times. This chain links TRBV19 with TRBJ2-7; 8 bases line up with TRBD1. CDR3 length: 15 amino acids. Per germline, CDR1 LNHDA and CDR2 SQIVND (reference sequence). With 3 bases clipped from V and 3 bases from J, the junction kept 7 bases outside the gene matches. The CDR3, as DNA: TGTGCCAGTAGTATGGTAGCAGGGGGCATCTACGAGCAGTACTTC. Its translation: CASSMVAGGIYEQYF.

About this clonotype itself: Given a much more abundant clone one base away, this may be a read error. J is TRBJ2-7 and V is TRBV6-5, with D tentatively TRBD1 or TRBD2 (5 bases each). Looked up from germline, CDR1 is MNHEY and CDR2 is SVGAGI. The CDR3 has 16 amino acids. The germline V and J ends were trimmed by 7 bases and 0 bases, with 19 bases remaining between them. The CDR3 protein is CASIPQGAKLSYEQYF. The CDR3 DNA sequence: TGTGCCAGCATCCCTCAGGGAGCAAAGCTCTCCTACGAGCAGTACTTC.

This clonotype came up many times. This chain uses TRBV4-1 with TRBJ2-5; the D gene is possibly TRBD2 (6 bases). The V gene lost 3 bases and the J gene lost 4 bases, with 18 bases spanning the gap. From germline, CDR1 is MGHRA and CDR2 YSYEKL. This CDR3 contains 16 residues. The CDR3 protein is CASSHAGWGGGETQYF. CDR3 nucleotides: TGCGCCAGCAGCCACGCGGGATGGGGTGGTGGAGAGACCCAGTACTTC.

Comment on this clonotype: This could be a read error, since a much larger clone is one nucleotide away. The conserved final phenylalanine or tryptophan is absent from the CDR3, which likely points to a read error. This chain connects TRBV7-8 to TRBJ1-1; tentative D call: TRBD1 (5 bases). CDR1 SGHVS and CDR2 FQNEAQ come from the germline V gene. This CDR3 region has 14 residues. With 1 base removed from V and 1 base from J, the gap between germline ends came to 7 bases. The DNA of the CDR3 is TGTGCCAGCAGCTTAGTAGGGGCGAACACTGAAGCTTTCTCT. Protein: CASSLVGANTEAFS.

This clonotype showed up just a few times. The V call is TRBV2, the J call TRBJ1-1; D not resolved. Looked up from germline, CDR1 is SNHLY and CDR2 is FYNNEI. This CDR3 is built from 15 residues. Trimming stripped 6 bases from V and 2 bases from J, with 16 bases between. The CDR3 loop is CASRGGIQSNTEAFF. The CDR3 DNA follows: TGTGCCAGCAGGGGCGGTATTCAATCTAACACTGAAGCTTTCTTT.

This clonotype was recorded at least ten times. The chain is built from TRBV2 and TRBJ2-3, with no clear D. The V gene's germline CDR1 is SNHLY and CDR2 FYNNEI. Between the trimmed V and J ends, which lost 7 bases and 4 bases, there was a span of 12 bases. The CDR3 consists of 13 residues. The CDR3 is CASTKVQADTQYF. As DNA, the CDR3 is TGTGCCAGCACCAAGGTTCAGGCAGATACGCAGTATTTT.

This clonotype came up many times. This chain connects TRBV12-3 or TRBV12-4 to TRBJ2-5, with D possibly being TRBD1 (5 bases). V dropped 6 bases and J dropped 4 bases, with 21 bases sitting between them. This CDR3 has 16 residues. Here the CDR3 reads CASRPSGEGVGETQYF. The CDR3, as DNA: TGTGCCAGCAGACCGAGTGGGGAAGGGGTTGGAGAGACCCAGTACTTC.

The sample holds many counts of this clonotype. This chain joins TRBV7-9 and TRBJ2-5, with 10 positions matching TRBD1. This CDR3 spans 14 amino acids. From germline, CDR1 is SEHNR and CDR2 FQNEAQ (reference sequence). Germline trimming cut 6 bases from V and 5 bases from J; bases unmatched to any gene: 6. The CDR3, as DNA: TGTGCCAGCAGATGGACAGGGGGAGATGAGACCCAGTACTTC. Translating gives CASRWTGGDETQYF.

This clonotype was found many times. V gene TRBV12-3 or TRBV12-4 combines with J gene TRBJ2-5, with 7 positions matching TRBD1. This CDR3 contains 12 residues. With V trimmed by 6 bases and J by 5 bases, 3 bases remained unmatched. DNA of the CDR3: TGTGCCAGCAGCTTGGACAGGGAGACCCAGTACTTC. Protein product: CASSLDRETQYF.

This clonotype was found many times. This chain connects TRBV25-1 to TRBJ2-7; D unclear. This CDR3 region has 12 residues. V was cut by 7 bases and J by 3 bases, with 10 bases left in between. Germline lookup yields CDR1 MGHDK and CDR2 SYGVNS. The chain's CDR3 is CASINNDYEQYF. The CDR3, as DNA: TGTGCCAGCATCAACAACGACTACGAGCAGTACTTC.

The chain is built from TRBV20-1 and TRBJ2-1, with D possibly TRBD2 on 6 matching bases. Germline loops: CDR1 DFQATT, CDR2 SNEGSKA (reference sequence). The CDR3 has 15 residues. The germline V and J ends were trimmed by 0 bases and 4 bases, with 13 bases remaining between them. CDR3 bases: TGCAGTGCTAGAGATCGACTAGTGGCTTACAATGAGCAGTTCTTC. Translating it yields CSARDRLVAYNEQFF.

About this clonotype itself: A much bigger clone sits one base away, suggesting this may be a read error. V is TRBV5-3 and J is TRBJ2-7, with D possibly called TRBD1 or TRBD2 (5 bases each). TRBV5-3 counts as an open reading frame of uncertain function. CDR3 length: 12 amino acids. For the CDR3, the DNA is TGTGCCAGCAGCGGCCAGGGCTACGAGCAGTGCTTC. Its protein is CASSGQGYEQCF.